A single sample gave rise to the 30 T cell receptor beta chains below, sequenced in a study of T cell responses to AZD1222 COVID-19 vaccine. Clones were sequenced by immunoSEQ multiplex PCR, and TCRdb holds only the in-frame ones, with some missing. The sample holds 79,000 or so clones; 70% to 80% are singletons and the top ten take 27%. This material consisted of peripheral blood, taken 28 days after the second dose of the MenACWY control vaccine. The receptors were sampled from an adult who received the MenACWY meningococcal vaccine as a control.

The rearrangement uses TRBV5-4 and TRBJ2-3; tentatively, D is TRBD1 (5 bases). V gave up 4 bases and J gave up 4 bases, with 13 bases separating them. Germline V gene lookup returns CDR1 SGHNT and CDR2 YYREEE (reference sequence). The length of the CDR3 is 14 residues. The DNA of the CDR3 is TGTGCCAGCAGCCCCCTAGTAGGGGCAGATACGCAGTATTTT. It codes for CASSPLVGADTQYF.

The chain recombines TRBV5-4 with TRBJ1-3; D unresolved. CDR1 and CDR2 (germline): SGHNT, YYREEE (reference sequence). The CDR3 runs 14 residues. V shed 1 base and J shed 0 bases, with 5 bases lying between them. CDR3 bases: TGTGCCAGCAGCTTGTGGGGCTCTGGAAACACCATATATTTT. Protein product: CASSLWGSGNTIYF.

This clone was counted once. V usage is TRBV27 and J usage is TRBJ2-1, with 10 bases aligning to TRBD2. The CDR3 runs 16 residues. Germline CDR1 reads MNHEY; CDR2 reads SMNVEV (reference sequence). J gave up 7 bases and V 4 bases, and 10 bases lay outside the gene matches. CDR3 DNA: TGTGCCAGCAGTTGGGGCGCTAGCGGGGGTGGGAATGAGCAGTTCTTC. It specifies CASSWGASGGGNEQFF.

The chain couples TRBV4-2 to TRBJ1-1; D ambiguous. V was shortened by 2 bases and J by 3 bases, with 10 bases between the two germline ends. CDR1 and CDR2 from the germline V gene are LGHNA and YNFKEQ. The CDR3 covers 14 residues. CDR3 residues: CASSQPTRDTEAFF. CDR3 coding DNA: TGTGCCAGCAGCCAACCCACGAGGGACACTGAAGCTTTCTTT.

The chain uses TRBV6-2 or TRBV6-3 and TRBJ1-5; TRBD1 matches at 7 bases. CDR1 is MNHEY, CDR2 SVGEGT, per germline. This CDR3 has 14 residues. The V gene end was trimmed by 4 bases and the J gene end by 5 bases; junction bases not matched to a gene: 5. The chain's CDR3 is CASSLQGRYQPQHF. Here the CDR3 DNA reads TGTGCCAGCAGTTTACAGGGGAGGTATCAGCCCCAGCATTTT.

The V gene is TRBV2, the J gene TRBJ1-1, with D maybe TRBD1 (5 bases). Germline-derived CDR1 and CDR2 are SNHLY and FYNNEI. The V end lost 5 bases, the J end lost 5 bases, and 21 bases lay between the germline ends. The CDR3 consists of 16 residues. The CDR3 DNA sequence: TGTGCCAGCAGTATTCGGGGATTCGACAGAGCTACTGAAGCTTTCTTT. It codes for CASSIRGFDRATEAFF.

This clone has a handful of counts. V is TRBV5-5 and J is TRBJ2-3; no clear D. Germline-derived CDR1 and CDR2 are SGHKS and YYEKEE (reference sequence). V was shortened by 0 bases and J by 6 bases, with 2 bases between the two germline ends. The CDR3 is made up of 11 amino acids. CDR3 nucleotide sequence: TGTGCCAGCAGCTTGGAGGATACGCAGTATTTT. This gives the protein CASSLEDTQYF.

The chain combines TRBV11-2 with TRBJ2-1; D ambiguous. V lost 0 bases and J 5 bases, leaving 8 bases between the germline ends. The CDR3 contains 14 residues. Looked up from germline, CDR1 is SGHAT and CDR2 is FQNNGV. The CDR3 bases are TGTGCCAGCAGCTTAGAGGTAGACCACAATGAGCAGTTCTTC. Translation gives CASSLEVDHNEQFF.

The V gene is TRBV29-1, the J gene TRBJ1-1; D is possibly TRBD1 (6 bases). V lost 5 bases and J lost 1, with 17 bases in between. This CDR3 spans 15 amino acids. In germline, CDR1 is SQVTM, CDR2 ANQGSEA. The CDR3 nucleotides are TGCAGCGTTCGCACACAGGGCCCCTCGAACACTGAAGCTTTCTTT. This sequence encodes CSVRTQGPSNTEAFF.

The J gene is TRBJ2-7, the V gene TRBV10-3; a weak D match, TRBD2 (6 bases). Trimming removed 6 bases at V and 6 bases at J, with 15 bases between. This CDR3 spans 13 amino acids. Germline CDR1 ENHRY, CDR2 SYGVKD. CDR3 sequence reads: CAIRSNRAGEQYF. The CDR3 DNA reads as TGTGCCATCAGGTCGAACAGAGCGGGCGAGCAGTACTTC.

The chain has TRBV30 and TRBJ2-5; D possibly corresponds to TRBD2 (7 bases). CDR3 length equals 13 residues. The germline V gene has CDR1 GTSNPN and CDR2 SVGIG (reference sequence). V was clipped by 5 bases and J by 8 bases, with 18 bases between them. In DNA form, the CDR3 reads TGTGCCTGGGTCTTGGCGGGGGCTGAAACCCAGTACTTC. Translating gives CAWVLAGAETQYF.

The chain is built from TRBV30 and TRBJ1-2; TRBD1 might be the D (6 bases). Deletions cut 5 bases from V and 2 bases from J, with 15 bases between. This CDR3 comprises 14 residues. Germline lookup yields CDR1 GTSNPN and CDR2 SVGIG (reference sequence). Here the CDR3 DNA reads TGTGCCTGGGATCAGCCAGGGGAGAACTATGGCTACACCTTC. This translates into CAWDQPGENYGYTF.

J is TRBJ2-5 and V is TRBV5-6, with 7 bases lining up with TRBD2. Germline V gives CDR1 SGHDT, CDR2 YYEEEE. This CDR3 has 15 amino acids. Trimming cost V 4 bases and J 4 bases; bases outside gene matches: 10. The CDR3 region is CASSPPQGEGETQYF. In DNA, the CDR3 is TGTGCCAGCAGCCCCCCCCAAGGGGAGGGAGAGACCCAGTACTTC.

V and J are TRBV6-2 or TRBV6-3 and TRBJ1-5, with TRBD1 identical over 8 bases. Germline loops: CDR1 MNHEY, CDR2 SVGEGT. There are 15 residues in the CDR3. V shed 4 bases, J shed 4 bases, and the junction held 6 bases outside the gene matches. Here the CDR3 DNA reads TGTGCCAGCAGTTCACAGGGGGGCGGGAATCAGCCCCAGCATTTT. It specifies CASSSQGGGNQPQHF.

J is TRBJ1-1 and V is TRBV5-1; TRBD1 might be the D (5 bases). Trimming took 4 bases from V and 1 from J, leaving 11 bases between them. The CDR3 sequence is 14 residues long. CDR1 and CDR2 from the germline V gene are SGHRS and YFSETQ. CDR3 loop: CASSITGRNTEAFF. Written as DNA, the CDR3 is TGCGCCAGCAGCATAACAGGAAGGAACACTGAAGCTTTCTTT.

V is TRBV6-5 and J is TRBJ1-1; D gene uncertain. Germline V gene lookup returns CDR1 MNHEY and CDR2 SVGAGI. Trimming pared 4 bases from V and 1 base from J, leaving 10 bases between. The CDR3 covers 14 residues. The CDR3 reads CASSSGSANTEAFF. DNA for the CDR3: TGTGCCAGCAGTTCGGGGTCTGCGAACACTGAAGCTTTCTTT.

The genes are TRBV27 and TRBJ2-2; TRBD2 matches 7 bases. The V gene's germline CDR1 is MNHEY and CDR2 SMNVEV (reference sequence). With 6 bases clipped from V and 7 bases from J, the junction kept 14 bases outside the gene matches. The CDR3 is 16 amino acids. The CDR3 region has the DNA TGTGCCAGCAGCCGCCTTTGGGGGGGTGTGGTCGGGGAGCTGTTTTTT. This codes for CASSRLWGGVVGELFF.

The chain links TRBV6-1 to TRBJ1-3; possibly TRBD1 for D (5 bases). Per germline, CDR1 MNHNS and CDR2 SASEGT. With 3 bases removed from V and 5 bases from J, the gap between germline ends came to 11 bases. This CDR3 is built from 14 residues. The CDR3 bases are TGTGCCAGCAGTGACACGGGACGGAGAAACACCATATATTTT. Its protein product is CASSDTGRRNTIYF.

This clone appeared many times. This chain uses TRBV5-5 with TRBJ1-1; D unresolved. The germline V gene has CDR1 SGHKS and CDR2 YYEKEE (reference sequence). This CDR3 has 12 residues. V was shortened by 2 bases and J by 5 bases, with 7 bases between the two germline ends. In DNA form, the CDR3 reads TGTGCCAGCAGCTTCGGGGTGACTGAAGCTTTCTTT. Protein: CASSFGVTEAFF.

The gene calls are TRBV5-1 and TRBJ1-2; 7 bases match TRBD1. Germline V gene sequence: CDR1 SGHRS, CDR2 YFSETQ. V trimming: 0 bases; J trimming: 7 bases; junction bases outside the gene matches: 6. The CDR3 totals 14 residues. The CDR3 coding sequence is TGCGCCAGCAGCTTGGGACAGGGAGGTGGTGGCTACACCTTC. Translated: CASSLGQGGGGYTF.

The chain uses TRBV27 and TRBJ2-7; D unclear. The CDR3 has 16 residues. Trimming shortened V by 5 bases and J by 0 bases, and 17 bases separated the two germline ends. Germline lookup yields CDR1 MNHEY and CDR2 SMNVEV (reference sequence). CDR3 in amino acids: CASSPTIRESSYEQYF. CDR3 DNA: TGTGCCAGCAGTCCTACAATCAGAGAGAGCTCCTACGAGCAGTACTTC.

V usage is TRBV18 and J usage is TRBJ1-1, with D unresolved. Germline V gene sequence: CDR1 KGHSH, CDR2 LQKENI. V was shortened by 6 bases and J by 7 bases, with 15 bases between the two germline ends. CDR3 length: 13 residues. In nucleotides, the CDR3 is TGTGCCAGCTCTCCCACTGCCGGAAATGAAGCTTTCTTT. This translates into CASSPTAGNEAFF. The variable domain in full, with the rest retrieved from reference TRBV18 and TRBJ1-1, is NAGVMQNPRHLVRRRGQEARLRCSPMKGHSHVYWYRQLPEEGLKFMVYLQKENIIDESGMPKERFSAEFPKEGPSILRIQQVVRGDSAAYFCASSPTAGNEAFFGQGTRLTVV.

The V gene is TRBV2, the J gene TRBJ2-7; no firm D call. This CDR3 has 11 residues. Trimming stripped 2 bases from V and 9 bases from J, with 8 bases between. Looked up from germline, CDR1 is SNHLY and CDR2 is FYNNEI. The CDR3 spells CASSEMAGQYF. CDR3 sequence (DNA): TGTGCCAGCAGTGAAATGGCAGGGCAGTACTTC.

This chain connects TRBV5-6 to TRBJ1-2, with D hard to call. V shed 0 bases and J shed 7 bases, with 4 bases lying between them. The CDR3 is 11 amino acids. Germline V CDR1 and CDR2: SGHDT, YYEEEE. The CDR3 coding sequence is TGTGCCAGCAGCTTGGCAGGTGGCTACACCTTC. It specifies CASSLAGGYTF.

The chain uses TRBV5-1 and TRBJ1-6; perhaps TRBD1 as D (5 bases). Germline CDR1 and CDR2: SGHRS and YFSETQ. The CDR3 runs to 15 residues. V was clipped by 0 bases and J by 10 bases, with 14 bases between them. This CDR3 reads CASSLEGTEGSPLHF. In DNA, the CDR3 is TGCGCCAGCAGCTTGGAGGGTACTGAGGGGTCACCCCTCCACTTT.

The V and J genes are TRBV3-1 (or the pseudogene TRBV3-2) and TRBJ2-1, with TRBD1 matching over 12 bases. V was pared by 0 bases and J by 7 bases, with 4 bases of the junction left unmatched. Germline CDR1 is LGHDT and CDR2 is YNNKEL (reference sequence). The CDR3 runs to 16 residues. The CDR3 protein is CASSQDVGQGANEQFF. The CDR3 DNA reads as TGTGCCAGCAGCCAAGATGTGGGACAGGGGGCGAATGAGCAGTTCTTC.

CDR3 sequence reads: CASSQRRTIGEQFF. The CDR3 DNA reads TGCGCCAGCAGCCAAAGGCGGACGATCGGTGAGCAGTTCTTC. This chain uses TRBV4-1 with TRBJ2-1, with unresolved D. Germline V gene lookup returns CDR1 MGHRA and CDR2 YSYEKL. Trimming shortened V by 2 bases and J by 9 bases, and 14 bases separated the two germline ends. This CDR3 comprises 14 residues.

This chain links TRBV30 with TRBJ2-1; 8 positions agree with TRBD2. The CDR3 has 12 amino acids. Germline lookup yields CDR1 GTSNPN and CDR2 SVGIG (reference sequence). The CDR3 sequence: CAAGDPGNEQFF. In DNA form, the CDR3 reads TGTGCAGCGGGAGACCCCGGGAATGAGCAGTTCTTC. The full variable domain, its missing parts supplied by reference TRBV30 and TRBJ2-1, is SQTIHQWPATLVQPVGSPLSLECTVEGTSNPNLYWYRQAAGRGLQLLFYSVGIGQISSEVPQNLSASRPQDRQFILSSKKLLLSDSGFYLCAAGDPGNEQFFGPGTRLTVL.

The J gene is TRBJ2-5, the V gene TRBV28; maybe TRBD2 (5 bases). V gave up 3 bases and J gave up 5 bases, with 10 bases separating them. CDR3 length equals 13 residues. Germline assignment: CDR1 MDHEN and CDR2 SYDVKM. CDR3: CASSLRVPETQYF. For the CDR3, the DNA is TGTGCCAGCAGTTTGAGGGTACCGGAGACCCAGTACTTC.

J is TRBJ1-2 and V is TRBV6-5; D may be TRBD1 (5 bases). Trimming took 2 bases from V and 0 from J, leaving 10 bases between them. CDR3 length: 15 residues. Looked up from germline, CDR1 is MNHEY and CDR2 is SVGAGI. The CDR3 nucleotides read TGTGCCAGCAGTTACGGGGCCCCCTCTAACTATGGCTACACCTTC. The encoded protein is CASSYGAPSNYGYTF.